Below, one T cell receptor beta chain is given with its context. The data are from a study of blood T cell repertoires in COVID-19. On the study more broadly: Sources were T cells, B-cell-depleted T cells, or PBMCs; the material itself was cDNA or gDNA.

CDR1 is SEHNR and CDR2 is FQNEAQ in the germline V gene (reference sequence). This CDR3 comprises 14 residues. The V and J ends lost 5 bases and 1 base respectively, with 11 bases between them. Only in-frame clones appear in the TCRdb table, and some are missing; sequencing was by immunoSEQ multiplex PCR. This sample has over 450,000 clones, with around 90% found just once. This TCR came from a woman in her forties or fifties with COVID-19, enrolled during active disease. The specimen was peripheral blood. The genes are TRBV7-9 and TRBJ1-1; D possibly corresponds to TRBD1 (6 bases). The CDR3 region is CASSPVGGNTEAFF. DNA of the CDR3: TGTGCCAGCAGCCCAGTAGGGGGGAACACTGAAGCTTTCTTT.